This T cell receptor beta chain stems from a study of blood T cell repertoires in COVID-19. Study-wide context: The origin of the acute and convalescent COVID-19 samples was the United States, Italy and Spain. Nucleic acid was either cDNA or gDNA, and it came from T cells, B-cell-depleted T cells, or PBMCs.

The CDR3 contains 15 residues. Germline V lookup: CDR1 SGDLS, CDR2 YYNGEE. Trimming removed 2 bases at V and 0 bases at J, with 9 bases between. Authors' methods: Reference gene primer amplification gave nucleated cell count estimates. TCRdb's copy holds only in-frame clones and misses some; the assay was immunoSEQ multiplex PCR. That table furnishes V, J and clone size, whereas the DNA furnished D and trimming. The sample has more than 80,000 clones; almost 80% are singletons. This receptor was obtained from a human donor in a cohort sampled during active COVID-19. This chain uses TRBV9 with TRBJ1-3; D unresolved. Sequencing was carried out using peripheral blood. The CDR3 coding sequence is TGTGCCAGCAGCGTGTCCGGTTACTCTGGAAACACCATATATTTT. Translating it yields CASSVSGYSGNTIYF.